This T cell receptor beta chain was identified during a study of cytomegalovirus exposure and HLA in healthy donors. CDR1 is MGHDK, CDR2 SYGVNS, per germline. This CDR3 is 14 amino acids long. The ends were cut back, 4 bases at V and 2 bases at J, with 12 bases in the middle. 13 Jbeta primers and 60 Vbeta primers were used for the PCR. Repertoires were generated with immunoSEQ multiplex PCR, while TCRdb's copy carries only in-frame clones and drops some. The sample holds about 130,000 clones; more than 70% are singletons and the top ten take about 1%. The TCR comes from a male donor in good health and CMV-seronegative. Specimen: PBMCs. The genes are TRBV25-1 and TRBJ2-7; perhaps TRBD1 as D (6 bases). The CDR3 reads CASSARQAAYEQYF. The CDR3, as DNA: TGTGCCAGCAGTGCTCGACAGGCCGCCTACGAGCAGTACTTC.